The clone carrying this TCR beta chain was observed a handful of times. Losses at the gene ends were 4 bases for V and 3 bases for J; bases not matched to a gene: 6. This CDR3 contains 15 residues. Germline V gene data show CDR1 as KGHSH and CDR2 as LQKENI. This entry is derived from a study of glioma-infiltrating T cells. Using RNA template, CDR3s of TCR alpha and beta were amplified with iRepertoire arm-PCR. TCRdb re-analysed the multiplex PCR reads in MiXCR, keeping a single row per CDR3 protein. The repertoire holds about 130,000 distinct CDR3 sequences, with around 25% as singletons. The V call is TRBV18, the J call TRBJ2-1, with 7 bases aligning to TRBD1. The origin of this receptor is a human donor with low-grade glioma or glioblastoma, undergoing nonglioma brain surgery, or in good health (not recorded which). The specimen sequenced was glioma tissue, nonneoplastic brain tissue, or PBMCs (not recorded which). The CDR3 sequence: CASSRPGTDYNEQFF. CDR3 DNA sequence: TGTGCCAGCTCACGCCCCGGGACAGACTACAATGAGCAGTTCTTC.